The 10 T cell receptor beta chains below all came from one sample that was sequenced in a study of lymphopenia after photon versus proton radiotherapy. Assay used: immunoSEQ multiplex PCR; TCRdb lists only in-frame clones, some missing. The sample has 29,000 or so clones; roughly 87% are singletons. The sequenced sample was peripheral blood, obtained from a patient treated with proton-based radiotherapy. These receptor sequences come from a woman between 55 and 75 years old with cholangiocarcinoma. Some clones in this sample may be carry-over from other donors' samples.

The rearrangement joins TRBV7-2 to TRBJ2-6; tentative D call: TRBD1 (6 bases). V dropped 8 bases and J dropped 0 bases, with 8 bases sitting between them. This CDR3 has 14 amino acids. Germline CDR1 SGHTA, CDR2 FQGNSA. The DNA of the CDR3 is TGTGCCAGCCCCAGGGGCTCTGGGGCCAACGTCCTGACTTTC. Translated: CASPRGSGANVLTF.

The gene calls are TRBV4-3 and TRBJ2-1, with D perhaps matching TRBD2 (5 bases). CDR1 is LGHNA and CDR2 is YSLEER in the germline V gene. The CDR3 runs to 14 residues. Trimming cost V 1 base and J 7 bases, with 11 bases left between them. CDR3 DNA sequence: TGCGCCAGCAGCCAAGTGGCGGCGGGTAATGAGCAGTTCTTC. The encoded protein is CASSQVAAGNEQFF.

The chain joins TRBV5-1 to TRBJ2-3; the match to TRBD2 covers 7 bases. The CDR3 is 16 residues long. Germline CDR1 SGHRS, CDR2 YFSETQ. V trimming: 2 bases; J trimming: 1 base; junction bases outside the gene matches: 7. CDR3 in DNA: TGCGCCAGCAGCTTCCTCGGGGCGGGGGGCACAGATACGCAGTATTTT. Amino acids: CASSFLGAGGTDTQYF. Supplemented by reference TRBV5-1 and TRBJ2-3, the full variable domain reads KAGVTQTPRYLIKTRGQQVTLSCSPISGHRSVSWYQQTPGQGLQFLFEYFSETQRNKGNFPGRFSGRQFSNSRSEMNVSTLELGDSALYLCASSFLGAGGTDTQYFGPGTRLTVL.

The chain couples TRBV5-1 to TRBJ2-5, with D maybe TRBD2 (6 bases). Germline V lookup: CDR1 SGHRS, CDR2 YFSETQ. V was shortened by 1 base and J by 4 bases, with 14 bases between the two germline ends. There are 15 residues in the CDR3. The CDR3 reads CASSLIGTLPETQYF. The CDR3 DNA sequence: TGCGCCAGCAGCTTGATCGGGACTCTCCCAGAGACCCAGTACTTC.

The CDR3 DNA reads TGTGCCAGCAGCTTCTCAGGGTCCTATAATTCACCCCTCCACTTT. The encoded protein is CASSFSGSYNSPLHF. V and J are TRBV7-3 and TRBJ1-6, with D maybe TRBD1 (5 bases). V lost 3 bases and J 1 base, leaving 7 bases between the germline ends. The CDR3 sequence is 15 residues long. Germline CDR1 reads SGHTA; CDR2 reads FQGTGA.

The table lists this clone with a count of one. The rearrangement uses TRBV28 and TRBJ2-7; a weak D match, TRBD1 (5 bases). Germline V lookup: CDR1 MDHEN, CDR2 SYDVKM. Trimming shortened V by 2 bases and J by 6 bases, and 11 bases separated the two germline ends. This CDR3 region has 13 residues. CDR3 sequence: CASSLQGFSEQYF. For the CDR3, the DNA is TGTGCCAGCAGTTTACAGGGATTTAGCGAGCAGTACTTC.

The chain joins TRBV7-6 to TRBJ1-4; D perhaps matches TRBD1 (6 bases). Germline CDR1 is SGHVS and CDR2 is FNYEAQ. With 6 bases removed from V and 7 bases from J, the gap between germline ends came to 21 bases. The CDR3 runs 16 residues. CDR3 bases: TGTGCCAGCAGAAAGGGTGGAGGACAGTATGGTGAAAAACTGTTTTTT. Protein sequence: CASRKGGGQYGEKLFF.

The rearrangement joins TRBV19 to TRBJ2-7, with D tentatively TRBD2 (5 bases). CDR1 LNHDA and CDR2 SQIVND come from the germline V gene (reference sequence). Trimming removed 1 base at V and 1 base at J, with 17 bases between. CDR3 length: 17 amino acids. The CDR3 DNA follows: TGTGCCAGTAGTATAGCGGCCGGTCGCGGGCTTTCCTACGAGCAGTACTTC. Translation: CASSIAAGRGLSYEQYF.

This clone has only one observation. The chain has TRBV4-1 and TRBJ2-7; a possible D gene is TRBD1 (6 bases). Germline values: CDR1 MGHRA, CDR2 YSYEKL. The length of the CDR3 is 14 residues. V dropped 5 bases and J dropped 3 bases, with 14 bases sitting between them. CDR3: CASSDDRTSYEQYF. CDR3 bases: TGCGCCAGCAGCGACGACAGGACGAGCTACGAGCAGTACTTC.

This clone was observed a handful of times. The genes are TRBV4-3 and TRBJ2-2; 11 nucleotides match TRBD2. CDR3 length: 18 residues. The germline gives CDR1 LGHNA, CDR2 YSLEER. The V segment lost 0 bases and the J segment 3 bases; nucleotides outside the gene matches: 6. The chain's CDR3 is CASSQEGGLAAYTGELFF. CDR3 nucleotides: TGCGCCAGCAGCCAAGAGGGGGGACTAGCGGCCTACACCGGGGAGCTGTTTTTT.